This T cell receptor beta chain was obtained from a study of CD8 T cells in Susac syndrome. TCR beta sequences were obtained from blood CD8+ and CD4+ T cells. The sample holds a few counts of this clonotype. It was with random hexamers that 0.5 to 1 ug RNA was reverse transcribed. MiXCR was run by TCRdb on the immunoSEQ multiplex PCR reads, yielding one entry per CDR3 protein. The sample has 100,000 or so distinct CDR3 sequences, 80% to 95% seen once. The CDR3 length is 13 residues. CDR1 is LNHDA and CDR2 is SQIVND in the germline V gene (reference sequence). V lost 3 bases, J lost 9 bases, and 6 bases stayed unmatched.

The specimen was CD8+ T cells from PBMCs. The rearrangement joins TRBV19 to TRBJ1-2; the match to TRBD1 covers 8 bases. The TCR originated in a human donor in good health. DNA of the CDR3: TGTGCCAGTAGTATCCGCCGGGACAGGAGCTACACCTTC. Amino acid sequence: CASSIRRDRSYTF.